Described below is a single TCR beta chain sequence and its context. Its cognate antigen is unknown. The sample is drawn from a study of cytomegalovirus exposure and HLA in healthy donors. The protocol was immunoSEQ multiplex PCR, while the TCRdb copy is restricted to in-frame clones and leaves out a portion. The sample lists hundreds of thousands of clones; around 86% were seen once. With 0 bases clipped from V and 9 bases from J, the junction kept 5 bases outside the gene matches. The CDR3 loop spans 16 amino acids. Germline-derived CDR1 and CDR2 are SGDLS and YYNGEE. Study-wide points: It was 150 to 200 TCR beta chains that were listed as cytomegalovirus-associated. The majority of TCR sequences were rare, yet some public TCRs appeared in many donors. Under in vitro conditions, a few CMV-associated chains were confirmed as specific for CMV antigens. In the 120 or so validation repertoires, 94% of cluster scores exceeded 0, per a later analysis.

The sequence came from a woman aged 18-35 years in good health and CMV-seronegative. The gene calls are TRBV9 and TRBJ2-1; 14 positions agree with TRBD2. The sample consisted of PBMCs. The CDR3 loop reads CASSVGLAGGPSEQFF. The CDR3 nucleotides are TGTGCCAGCAGCGTAGGACTAGCGGGGGGGCCCAGTGAGCAGTTCTTC.